This TCR beta chain was captured by sequencing in a study of cytomegalovirus exposure and HLA in healthy donors. Study-wide points: Another analysis was done later, and it associated around 15,000 TCR beta sequences with HLA alleles at 0.05 false discovery rate. A later analysis found common viral pathogens apparently linked to several of the most significant clusters.

As concerns this clone: Its specificity is unknown.

CDR1 and CDR2 from the germline V gene are MNHEY and SMNVEV (reference sequence). CDR3 size: 14 residues. V dropped 5 bases and J dropped 5 bases, with 12 bases sitting between them. PCR used 60 Vbeta primers and 13 Jbeta primers. Generated by immunoSEQ multiplex PCR, the TCRdb table keeps only in-frame clones and is missing some. There are around 150,000 clones in the sample; roughly 78% occur only once, and around 6.8% lies in the top ten. V is TRBV27 and J is TRBJ1-4; D gene unclear. The material sequenced was PBMCs. The TCR was taken from a man in his forties or fifties in good health and CMV-seropositive. The CDR3 here is CASSTLPGNEKLFF. The CDR3, as DNA: TGTGCCAGCAGTACCCTGCCGGGGAATGAAAAACTGTTTTTT. Based on the CDR3 plus reference TRBV27 and TRBJ1-4, the full variable domain is EAQVTQNPRYLITVTGKKLTVTCSQNMNHEYMSWYRQDPGLGLRQIYYSMNVEVTDKGDVPEGYKVSRKEKRNFPLILESPSPNQTSLYFCASSTLPGNEKLFFGSGTQLSVL.